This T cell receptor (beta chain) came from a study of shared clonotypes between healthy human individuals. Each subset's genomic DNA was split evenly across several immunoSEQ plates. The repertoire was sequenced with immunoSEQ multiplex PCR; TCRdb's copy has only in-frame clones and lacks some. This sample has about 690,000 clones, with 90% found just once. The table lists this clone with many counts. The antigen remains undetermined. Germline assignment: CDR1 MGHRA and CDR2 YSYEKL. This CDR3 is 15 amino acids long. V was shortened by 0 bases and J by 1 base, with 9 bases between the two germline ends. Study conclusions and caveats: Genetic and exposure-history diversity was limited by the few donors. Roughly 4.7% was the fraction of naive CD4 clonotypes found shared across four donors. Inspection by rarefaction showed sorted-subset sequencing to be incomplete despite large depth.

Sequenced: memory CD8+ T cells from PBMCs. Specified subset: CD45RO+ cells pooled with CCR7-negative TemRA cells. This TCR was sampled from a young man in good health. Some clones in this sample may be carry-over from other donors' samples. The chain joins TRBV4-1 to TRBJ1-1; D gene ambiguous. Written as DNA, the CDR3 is TGCGCCAGCAGCCAAGACTGGCCGCGGAACACTGAAGCTTTCTTT. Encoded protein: CASSQDWPRNTEAFF.